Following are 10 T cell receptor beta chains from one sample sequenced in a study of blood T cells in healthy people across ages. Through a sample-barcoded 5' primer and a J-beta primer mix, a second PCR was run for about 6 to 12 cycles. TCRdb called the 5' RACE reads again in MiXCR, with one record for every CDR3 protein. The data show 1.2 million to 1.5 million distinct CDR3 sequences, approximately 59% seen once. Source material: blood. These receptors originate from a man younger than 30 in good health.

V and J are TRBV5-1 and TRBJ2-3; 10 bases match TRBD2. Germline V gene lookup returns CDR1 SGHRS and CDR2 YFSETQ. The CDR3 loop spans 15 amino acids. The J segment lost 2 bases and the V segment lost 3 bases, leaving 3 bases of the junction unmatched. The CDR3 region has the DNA TGCGCCAGCAGCTCACTAGCGGGGAACACAGATACGCAGTATTTT. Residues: CASSSLAGNTDTQYF.

The CDR3 sequence is CASSLKGGGPYNEQFF. Written as DNA, the CDR3 is TGTGCCAGCAGTTTAAAGGGCGGGGGGCCCTACAATGAGCAGTTCTTC. The gene calls are TRBV28 and TRBJ2-1, with 8 bases identical to TRBD2. CDR3 length: 16 residues. Per the germline V gene, CDR1 is MDHEN and CDR2 is SYDVKM. Losses at the gene ends were 2 bases for V and 2 bases for J; bases not matched to a gene: 5.

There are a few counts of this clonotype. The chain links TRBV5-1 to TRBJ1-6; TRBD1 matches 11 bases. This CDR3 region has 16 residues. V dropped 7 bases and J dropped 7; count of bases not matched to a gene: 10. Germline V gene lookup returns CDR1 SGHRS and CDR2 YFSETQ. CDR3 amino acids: CASGRTGGEQNSPLHF. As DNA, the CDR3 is TGCGCCAGCGGTAGGACAGGGGGCGAGCAAAATTCACCCCTCCACTTT.

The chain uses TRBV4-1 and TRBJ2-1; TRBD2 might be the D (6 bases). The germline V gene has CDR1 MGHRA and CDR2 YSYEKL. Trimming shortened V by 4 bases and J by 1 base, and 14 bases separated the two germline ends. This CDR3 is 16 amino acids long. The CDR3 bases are TGCGCCAGCAGCCGGGATAGGGCGGGGTCCTACAATGAGCAGTTCTTC. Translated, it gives CASSRDRAGSYNEQFF.

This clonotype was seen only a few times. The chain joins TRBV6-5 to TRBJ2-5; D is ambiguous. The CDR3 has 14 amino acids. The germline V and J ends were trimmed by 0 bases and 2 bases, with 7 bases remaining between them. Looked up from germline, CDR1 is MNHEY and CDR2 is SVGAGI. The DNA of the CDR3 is TGTGCCAGCAGTTACTCGGCTCAACAAGAGACCCAGTACTTC. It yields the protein CASSYSAQQETQYF.

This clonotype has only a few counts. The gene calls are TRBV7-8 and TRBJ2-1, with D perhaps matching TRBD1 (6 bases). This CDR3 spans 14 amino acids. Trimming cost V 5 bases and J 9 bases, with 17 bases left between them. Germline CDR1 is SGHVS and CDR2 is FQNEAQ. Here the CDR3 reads CASSVTLQGSEQFF. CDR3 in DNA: TGTGCCAGCAGCGTTACCCTTCAGGGGAGTGAGCAGTTCTTC.

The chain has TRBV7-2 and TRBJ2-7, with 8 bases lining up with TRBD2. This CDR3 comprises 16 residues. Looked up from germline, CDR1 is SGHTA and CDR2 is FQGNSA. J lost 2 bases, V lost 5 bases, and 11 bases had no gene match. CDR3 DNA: TGTGCCAGCAGCCGACAAAGCGGGGGAAAAACCTACGAGCAGTACTTC. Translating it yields CASSRQSGGKTYEQYF.

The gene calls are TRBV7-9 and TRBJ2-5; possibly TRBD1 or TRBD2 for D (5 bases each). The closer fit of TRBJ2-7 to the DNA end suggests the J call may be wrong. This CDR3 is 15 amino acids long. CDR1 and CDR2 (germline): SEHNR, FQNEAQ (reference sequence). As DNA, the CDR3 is TGTGCCAGCGGACCACGGGGCCTCATGTTTGGCGAGCAGTACTTC. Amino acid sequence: CASGPRGLMFGEQYF.

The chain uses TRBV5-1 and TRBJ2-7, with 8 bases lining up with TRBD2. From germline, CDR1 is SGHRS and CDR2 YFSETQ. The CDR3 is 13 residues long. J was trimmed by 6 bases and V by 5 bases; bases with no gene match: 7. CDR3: CASSRAGEGEQYF. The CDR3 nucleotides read TGCGCCAGCAGTCGAGCGGGAGAGGGCGAGCAGTACTTC.

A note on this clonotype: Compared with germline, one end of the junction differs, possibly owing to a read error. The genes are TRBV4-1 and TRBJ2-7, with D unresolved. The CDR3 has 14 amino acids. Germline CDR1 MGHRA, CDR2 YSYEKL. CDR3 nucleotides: TGCACCAGCAGCCAAGACCCGGCCTCCTACGAGCAGTACTTC. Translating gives CTSSQDPASYEQYF.